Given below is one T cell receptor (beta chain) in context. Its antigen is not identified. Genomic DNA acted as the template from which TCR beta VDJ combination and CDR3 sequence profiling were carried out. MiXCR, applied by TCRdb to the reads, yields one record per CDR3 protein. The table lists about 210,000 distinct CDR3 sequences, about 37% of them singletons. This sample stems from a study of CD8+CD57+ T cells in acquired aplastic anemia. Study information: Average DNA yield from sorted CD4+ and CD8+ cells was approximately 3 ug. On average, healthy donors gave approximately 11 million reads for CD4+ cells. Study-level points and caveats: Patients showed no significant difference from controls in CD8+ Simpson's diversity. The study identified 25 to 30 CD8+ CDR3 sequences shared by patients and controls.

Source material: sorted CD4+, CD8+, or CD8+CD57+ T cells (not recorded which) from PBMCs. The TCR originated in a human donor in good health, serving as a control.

As DNA, the CDR3 is TGTGCCAGCAGTCGACTAGCGGGGGGCGATCCCTACAATGAGCAGTTCTTC. It encodes CASSRLAGGDPYNEQFF. J is TRBJ2-1 and V is TRBV14; 13 bases agree with TRBD2. Germline-derived CDR1 and CDR2 are SGHDN and FVKESK. This CDR3 is 17 amino acids long. With 6 bases clipped from V and 2 bases from J, the junction kept 7 bases outside the gene matches.